The clone carrying this T cell receptor beta chain was detected only a few times. Ophthalmopathy-affected donors exhibited moderate-to-severe activity, CAS ≥3, NOSPECS ≥4, and duration under 3 months. PBMCs had their origin in fresh peripheral blood (about 10 ml). V was pared by 3 bases and J by 8 bases, with 11 bases between. CDR3 length: 14 amino acids. These data originate in a study of Graves' ophthalmopathy and Graves' hyperthyroidism. Amplified TCR beta CDR3 regions were obtained using RNA transcripts as template. Second-round multiplex PCR followed a first-round RT-PCR using HTBI primers. Each CDR3 protein is one row after TCRdb ran MiXCR on the multiplex PCR reads. The sample lists some 240,000 distinct CDR3 sequences, around 45% seen once, with approximately 44% in the top ten.

The clonotype comes from an adult man with Graves' ophthalmopathy. This chain joins TRBV12-3 or TRBV12-4 and TRBJ1-6; a possible D gene is TRBD1 (6 bases). The source material was peripheral blood. Written as DNA, the CDR3 is TGTGCCAGCAGTTTTCGGGGGGGCGATTCACCCCTCCACTTT. Translation gives CASSFRGGDSPLHF.